These T cell receptor beta chains were read from a single sample in a study of blood T cell repertoires in COVID-19. The table came from immunoSEQ multiplex PCR; TCRdb's copy has only in-frame clones and leaves some out. The sample lists 220,000 or so clones, about 86% occurring once. Sequences were obtained from PBMCs or T cells enriched from blood (not recorded which). These receptors came from a woman aged 40 to 50 with acute COVID-19. The CDR3 runs from the conserved cysteine through the conserved F or W. The D gene is left open where the match is weak. Some rows mark clone size as missing; the rest say once, few, many or name a class of expanded clone.

TRBD2 | TRBJ2-1 | once | TRBV6-1 | TGTGCCAGCAGTGAATTAGCGGGAGCCGCTGAGCAGTTCTTC | CASSELAGAAEQFF
TRBD1 | TRBJ2-7 | NA | TRBV19 | TGTGCCAGTAGTGTCCCGGGACAGGGGGCCGACGAGCAGTACTTC | CASSVPGQGADEQYF
TRBD2 | TRBJ2-7 | NA | TRBV5-5 | TGTGCCAGCAGCTTGGTGACTAGCGGGAGGGCAAAAACCTACGAGCAGTACTTC | CASSLVTSGRAKTYEQYF
TRBD1 | TRBJ1-1 | NA | TRBV24-1 | TGTGCCACCAGCCCAGGGACAGGTCGGGCTGAAGCTTTCTTT | CATSPGTGRAEAFF
TRBD1 | TRBJ1-1 | NA | TRBV5-5 | TGTGCCAGCAGCTTCGGACAGGTTATGAACACTGAAGCTTTCTTT | CASSFGQVMNTEAFF
TRBD1 | TRBJ1-2 | NA | TRBV30 | TGTGCCTGGAGTGAATGGTTGGAGGGGGCAGGCTACACCTTC | CAWSEWLEGAGYTF
NA | TRBJ1-1 | NA | TRBV6-1 | TGTGCCAGCAGTGAATTAGGCAGGTTGAACACTGAAGCTTTCTTT | CASSELGRLNTEAFF
NA | TRBJ1-3 | NA | TRBV30 | TGTGCAACAAGACGGGAACCGGGAAACACCATATATTTT | CATRREPGNTIYF
NA | TRBJ1-2 | once | TRBV7-9 | TGTGCCAGCAGCTTTGGGGGACTTATCTATGGCTACACCTTC | CASSFGGLIYGYTF
TRBD2 | TRBJ2-3 | once | TRBV7-9 | TGTGCCAGCAGCGGGACTAGCGGGGGGTCAGATACGCAGTATTTT | CASSGTSGGSDTQYF
TRBD2 | TRBJ2-5 | NA | TRBV3-1/TRBV3-2 | TGTGCCAGCAGCCAAGGCGGGACTAGCGGGGGACGTGAGACCCAGTACTTC | CASSQGGTSGGRETQYF
NA | TRBJ1-5 | NA | TRBV30 | TGTGCCTGGACCGGACATGGGAGCAATCAGCCCCAGCATTTT | CAWTGHGSNQPQHF
TRBD1 | TRBJ1-4 | NA | TRBV3-1/TRBV3-2 | TGTGCCAGCAGCCAAGAAGACAGGGGGCAGGTGGCTAATGAAAAACTGTTTTTT | CASSQEDRGQVANEKLFF
NA | TRBJ1-6 | NA | TRBV3-1/TRBV3-2 | TGTGCCAGCAGCCAAGGGCTCCAGGGCCCTTATTCACCCCTCCACTTT | CASSQGLQGPYSPLHF
NA | TRBJ2-5 | NA | TRBV9 | TGTGCCAGCAGCGTAGGTGCATATGGCGGCCAAGAGACCCAGTACTTC | CASSVGAYGGQETQYF
TRBD2 | TRBJ2-1 | NA | TRBV28 | TGTGCCAGCAGTTCCGCTAGCGGGAGTCTTGGGGAGCAGTTCTTC | CASSSASGSLGEQFF
TRBD2 | TRBJ2-3 | once | TRBV6-4 | TGTGCCAGCACCTCCGGGACTAGCGGTTTTACCACAGATACGCAGTATTTT | CASTSGTSGFTTDTQYF
NA | TRBJ2-3 | NA | TRBV28 | TGTGCCAGCAGTTTACAGTATACGCAGTATTTT | CASSLQYTQYF
NA | TRBJ2-2 | NA | TRBV27 | TGTGCCAGCATCAGCCTAGGGGTCACCGGGGAGCTGTTTTTT | CASISLGVTGELFF
TRBD2 | TRBJ2-3 | NA | TRBV9 | TGTGCCAGCGCAACTAGCGGGGGGTTCAGCACAGATACGCAGTATTTT | CASATSGGFSTDTQYF
NA | TRBJ1-5 | NA | TRBV2 | TGTGCCAGCAGCCGACAGGTTAGCAATCAGCCCCAGCATTTT | CASSRQVSNQPQHF
TRBD1 | TRBJ1-1 | NA | TRBV3-1/TRBV3-2 | TGTGCCAGCAGCCCCCGGGACAGGGAAGCTTTCTTT | CASSPRDREAFF
NA | TRBJ2-3 | NA | TRBV6-5 | TGTGCCAGCAGGACTAGCACAGATACGCAGTATTTT | CASRTSTDTQYF
TRBD2 | TRBJ2-2 | NA | TRBV9 | TGTGCCAGCAGCGTAGTGGCTAGCGGGCCCACCGGGGAGCTGTTTTTT | CASSVVASGPTGELFF
TRBD1 | TRBJ2-7 | NA | TRBV6-2/TRBV6-3 | TGTGCCAGCAGCCAAGTTAGACAGGGGAGAAAATACGAGCAGTACTTC | CASSQVRQGRKYEQYF
TRBD2 | TRBJ2-1 | NA | TRBV7-9 | TGTGCCAGCAGCGACGGACTAGCGGGGGGGAATGAGCAGTTCTTC | CASSDGLAGGNEQFF